The clone carrying this TCR beta chain was picked up many times. The antigen remains undetermined. The sample originates from a study of breast tumors, draining lymph nodes, adjacent tissues. Regarding the study as a whole: Tumor TCR diversity was below lymph nodes but above nontumor tissue.

This CDR3 is built from 15 residues. Germline-derived CDR1 and CDR2 are SGHKS and YYEKEE (reference sequence). The J segment lost 4 bases and the V segment lost 0 bases, leaving 5 bases of the junction unmatched. Axillary draining lymph nodes of breast cancer patients supplied the node samples. A single record per CDR3 protein comes from TCRdb applying MiXCR to the multiplex PCR reads. The sample lists some 170,000 distinct CDR3 sequences; around 35% were seen once. Sequences were obtained from axillary lymph node tissue. This chain connects TRBV5-5 to TRBJ2-7; 9 nucleotides align to TRBD1. This clonotype was obtained from a female donor with breast cancer. Some clones in this sample may be carry-over from other donors' samples. This CDR3 reads CASSLGQGGRYEQYF. In DNA, the CDR3 is TGTGCCAGCAGCTTGGGACAGGGGGGTCGGTACGAGCAGTACTTC.